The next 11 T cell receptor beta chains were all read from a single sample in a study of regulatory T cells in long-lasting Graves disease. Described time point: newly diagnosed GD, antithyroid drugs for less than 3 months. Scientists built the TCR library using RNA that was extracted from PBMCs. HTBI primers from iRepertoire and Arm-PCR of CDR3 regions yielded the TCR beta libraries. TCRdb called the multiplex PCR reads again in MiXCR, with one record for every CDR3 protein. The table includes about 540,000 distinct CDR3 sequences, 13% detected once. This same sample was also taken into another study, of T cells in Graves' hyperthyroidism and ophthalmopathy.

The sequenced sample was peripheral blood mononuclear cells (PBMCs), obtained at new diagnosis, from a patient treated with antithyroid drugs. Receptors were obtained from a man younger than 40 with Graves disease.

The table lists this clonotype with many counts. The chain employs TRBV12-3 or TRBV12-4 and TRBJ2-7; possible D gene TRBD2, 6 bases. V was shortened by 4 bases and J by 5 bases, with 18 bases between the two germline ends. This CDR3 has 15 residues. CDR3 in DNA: TGTGCCAGCAGTTCCCCTCGGGGGATTGTCCACGAGCAGTACTTC. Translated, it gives CASSSPRGIVHEQYF.

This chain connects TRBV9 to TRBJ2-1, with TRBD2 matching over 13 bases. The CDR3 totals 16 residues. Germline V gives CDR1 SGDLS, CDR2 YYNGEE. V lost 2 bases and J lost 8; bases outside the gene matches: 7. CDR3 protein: CASSVSSGTSGDEQFF. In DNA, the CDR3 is TGTGCCAGCAGCGTTAGTTCCGGGACTAGCGGGGATGAGCAGTTCTTC.

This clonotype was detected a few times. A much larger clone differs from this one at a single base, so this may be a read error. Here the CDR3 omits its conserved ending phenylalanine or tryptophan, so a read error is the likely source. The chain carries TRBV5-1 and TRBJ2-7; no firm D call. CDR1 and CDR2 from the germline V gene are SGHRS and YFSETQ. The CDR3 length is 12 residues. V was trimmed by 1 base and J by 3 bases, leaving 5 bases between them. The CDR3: CASSLYGYEQYI. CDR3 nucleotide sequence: TGCGCCAGCAGCTTGTATGGCTACGAGCAGTACATC.

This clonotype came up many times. The CDR3 spells CSARRETGGSNQPQHF. CDR3 nucleotides: TGCAGTGCTCGAAGAGAGACAGGGGGCTCCAATCAGCCCCAGCATTTT. J is TRBJ1-5 and V is TRBV20-1; TRBD1 aligns across 10 bases. This CDR3 is built from 16 residues. Trimming removed 5 bases from V and 3 bases from J; junction bases left unmatched: 10. Germline lookup yields CDR1 DFQATT and CDR2 SNEGSKA (reference sequence).

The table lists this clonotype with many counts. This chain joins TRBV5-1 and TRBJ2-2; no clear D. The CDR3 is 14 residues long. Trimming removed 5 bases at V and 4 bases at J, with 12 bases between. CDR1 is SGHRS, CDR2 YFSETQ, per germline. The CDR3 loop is CASSSTELTGELFF. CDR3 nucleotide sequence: TGCGCCAGCAGTTCTACAGAGCTCACCGGGGAGCTGTTTTTT.

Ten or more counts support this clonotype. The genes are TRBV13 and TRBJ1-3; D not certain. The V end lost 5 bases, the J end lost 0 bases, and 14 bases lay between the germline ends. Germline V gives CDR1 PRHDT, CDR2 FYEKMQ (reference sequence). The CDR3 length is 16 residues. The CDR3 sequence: CASSRAGSSSGNTIYF. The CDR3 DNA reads TGTGCCAGCAGCAGGGCCGGGAGCAGCTCTGGAAACACCATATATTTT.

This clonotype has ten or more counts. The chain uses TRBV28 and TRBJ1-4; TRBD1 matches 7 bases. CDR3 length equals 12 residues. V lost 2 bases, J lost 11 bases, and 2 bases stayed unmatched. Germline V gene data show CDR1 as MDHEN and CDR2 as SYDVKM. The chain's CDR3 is CASSLPRGKLFF. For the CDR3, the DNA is TGTGCCAGCAGTTTACCCAGGGGGAAACTGTTTTTT.

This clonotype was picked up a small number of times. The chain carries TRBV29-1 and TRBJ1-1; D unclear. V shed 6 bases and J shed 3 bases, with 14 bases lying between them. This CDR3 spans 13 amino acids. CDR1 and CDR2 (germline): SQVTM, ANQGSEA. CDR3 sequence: CSVYLTWDTEAFF. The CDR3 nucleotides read TGCAGCGTCTACCTCACCTGGGACACTGAAGCTTTCTTT.

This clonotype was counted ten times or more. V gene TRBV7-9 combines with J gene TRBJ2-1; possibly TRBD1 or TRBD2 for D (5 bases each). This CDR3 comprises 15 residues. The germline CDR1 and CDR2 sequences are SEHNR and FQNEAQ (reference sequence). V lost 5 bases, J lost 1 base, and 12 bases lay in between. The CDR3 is CASSPGAGSYNEQFF. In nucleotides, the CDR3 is TGTGCCAGCAGCCCCGGGGCGGGTTCCTACAATGAGCAGTTCTTC.

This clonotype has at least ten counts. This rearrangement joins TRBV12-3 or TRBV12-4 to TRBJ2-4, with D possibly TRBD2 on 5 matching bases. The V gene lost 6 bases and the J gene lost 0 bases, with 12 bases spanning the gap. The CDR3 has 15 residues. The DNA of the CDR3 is TGTGCCAGCAGCCTGGACGGGATAGCCAAAAACATTCAGTACTTC. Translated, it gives CASSLDGIAKNIQYF.

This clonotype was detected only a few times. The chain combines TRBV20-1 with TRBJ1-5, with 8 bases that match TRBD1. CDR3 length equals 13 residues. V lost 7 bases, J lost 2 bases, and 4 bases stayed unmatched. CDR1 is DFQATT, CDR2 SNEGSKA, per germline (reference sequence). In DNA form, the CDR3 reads TGCAGTGTTTTGACAGGGGGCAATCAGCCCCAGCATTTT. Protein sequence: CSVLTGGNQPQHF.